These T cell receptor beta chains were read from a single sample in a study of cytomegalovirus exposure and HLA in healthy donors. The method was immunoSEQ multiplex PCR; TCRdb's version includes in-frame clones alone and lacks a portion of them. The table has roughly 200,000 clones, about 82% seen once; the top ten hold about 2.2%. The specimen sequenced was PBMCs. Every receptor here comes from a woman aged 45-65 years in good health and CMV-seronegative. Each CDR3 is given without its conserved first and last residue. A D gene is named only where the DNA matches it firmly.

d_gene	v_gene	len	CDR3aa
TRBD1	TRBV9	13	ASSGTGGTYNEQF
TRBD1	TRBV5-4	11	ASRWGQGNEQF
TRBD1	TRBV4-1	13	ASRSAGTGVSGYT
-	TRBV7-9	14	ASSLNPAGGGYEQY
-	TRBV6-1	11	ASSEIGGAEQF
TRBD1	TRBV25-1	13	ASSEGEPGQQPQH
TRBD2	TRBV4-2	13	ASSQELAGHNEQF
-	TRBV5-1	12	ASSRVGTPYEQY
-	TRBV30	11	AWSLTENTEAF
-	TRBV5-6	12	ASSRGGANYGYT
TRBD1	TRBV19	13	ASSIRQGVYQPQH
TRBD1	TRBV18	14	ASSPRTGLSYTEAF
-	TRBV7-3	10	ASSLTGAGTF
TRBD1	TRBV6-1	13	ASSSWDRPDDTQY
-	TRBV19	10	ASSIPPDSLT
-	TRBV6-5	11	ASRRAPNEKLF
-	TRBV5-6	13	ASSLVGDSGNTIY
TRBD2	TRBV5-8	13	ASSLTWEGYNEQF
-	TRBV10-3	13	AISESETENTEAF
TRBD2	TRBV28	13	ASSFSRGRVNEQF
-	TRBV5-4	11	ASSQGPAYEQY
-	TRBV21-1	13	ASSKVSRWHTEAF
-	TRBV7-3	13	ASSLGGSRYNEQF
-	TRBV28	11	ASSFLVNYGYT
TRBD1	TRBV15	14	ATSTVPDRDRSPLH
-	TRBV28	13	ASSPWGRITDTQY
TRBD2	TRBV19	13	ASSDSGIHYNEQF
-	TRBV10-3	10	AISETRNEQF
TRBD1	TRBV27	12	ASSPRTGGETQY
-	TRBV19	11	ASRREGAGELF
-	TRBV30	10	AWSLGGNGYT
TRBD1	TRBV19	13	ASSALWTGYYGYT
TRBD2	TRBV27	14	ASTRTSGPSTDTQY
-	TRBV15	14	ATSIERLATNEKLF
TRBD1	TRBV29-1	13	SVEVGTGITYEQY
-	TRBV7-9	12	ASSPGVNTGELF
TRBD1	TRBV7-2	12	ASSPSRGYQPQH
TRBD1	TRBV6-1	11	ASSPQGGEGYT
-	TRBV18	13	ASSPLALSSYEQY
TRBD1	TRBV27	13	ASSSWGQPSQPQH
TRBD2	TRBV5-4	17	ASSSLTSGRAGSTDTQY
-	TRBV5-1	12	ASSPSTTNEKLF
-	TRBV2	12	ASSPGKYQETQY
-	TRBV6-1	13	ASEPGQGKFGGLF
TRBD1	TRBV4-1	13	ASSLATGGDEKLF
TRBD2	TRBV4-1	17	ASSHPGLAGGPDRNEQF
TRBD2	TRBV7-2	14	ASALAGGRGTDTQY
TRBD2	TRBV5-4	13	ASTDWTSGRKTQY
-	TRBV7-9	11	ASSISGVQPQH
-	TRBV5-1	15	ASSLALSGYGAGELF
TRBD1	TRBV7-2	14	ASSLEGTGTAYEQY
-	TRBV13	11	ASSLGITDTQY
-	TRBV28	9	ASVRGTEAF
-	TRBV30	11	AWRAPGSAGYT
TRBD2	TRBV28	18	ASTSPGLGSSVSGANVLT
-	TRBV7-9	10	SSSLGSNEQF
-	TRBV27	11	ASSPGTFFSYT
-	TRBV15	14	ATSKPGGSGNTEAF
TRBD1	TRBV7-8	16	ASSLSMLEDRGGYEQY